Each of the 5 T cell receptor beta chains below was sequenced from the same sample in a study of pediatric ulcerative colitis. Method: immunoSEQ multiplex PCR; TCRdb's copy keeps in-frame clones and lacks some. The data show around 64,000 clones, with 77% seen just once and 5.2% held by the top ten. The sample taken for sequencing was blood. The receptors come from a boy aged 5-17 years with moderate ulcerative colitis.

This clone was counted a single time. This CDR3 reads CASSDSEEGQGEIGQYF. The CDR3, as DNA: TGTGCCAGCAGCGACAGCGAGGAAGGACAGGGGGAGATCGGGCAGTACTTC. The rearrangement links TRBV9 to TRBJ2-7; 10 nucleotides agree with TRBD1. J lost 9 bases, V lost 3 bases, and 18 bases had no gene match. Germline V gene data show CDR1 as SGDLS and CDR2 as YYNGEE. The CDR3 has 17 residues.

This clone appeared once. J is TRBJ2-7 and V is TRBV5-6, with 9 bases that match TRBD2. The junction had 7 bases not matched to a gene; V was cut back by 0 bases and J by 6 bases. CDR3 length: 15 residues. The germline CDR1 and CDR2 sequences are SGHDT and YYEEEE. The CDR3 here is CASSLVRGGLGEQYF. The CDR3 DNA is TGTGCCAGCAGCTTGGTGCGGGGGGGCCTTGGCGAGCAGTACTTC.

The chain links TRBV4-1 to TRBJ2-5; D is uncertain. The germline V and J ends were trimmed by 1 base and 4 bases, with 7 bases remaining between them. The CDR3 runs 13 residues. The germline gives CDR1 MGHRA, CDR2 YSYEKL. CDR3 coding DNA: TGCGCCAGCAGCCAAGTCGTAGGAGAGACCCAGTACTTC. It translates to CASSQVVGETQYF.

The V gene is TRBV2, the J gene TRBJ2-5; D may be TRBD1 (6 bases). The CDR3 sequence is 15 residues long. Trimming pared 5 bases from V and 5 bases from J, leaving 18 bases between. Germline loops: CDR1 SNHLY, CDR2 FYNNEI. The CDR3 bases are TGTGCCAGCAGTTATACCACAGGGTTCGGTGAGACCCAGTACTTC. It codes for CASSYTTGFGETQYF.

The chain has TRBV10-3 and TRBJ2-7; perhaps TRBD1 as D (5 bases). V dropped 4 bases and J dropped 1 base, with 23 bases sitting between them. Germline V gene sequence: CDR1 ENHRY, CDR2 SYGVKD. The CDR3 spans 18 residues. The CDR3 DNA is TGTGCCATCAGTGTGTATCAGGGTCCCAGTCCTAATTCCTACGAGCAGTACTTC. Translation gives CAISVYQGPSPNSYEQYF.